The present T cell receptor beta chain was sequenced within a study of CD8 T cells in ankylosing spondylitis. Findings of the study overall: The study looked at matched synovial fluid samples from ankylosing spondylitis patients. Disease-linked clones were reported to be significantly enriched there. A motif in TCR beta, a set of about eight highly homologous variants, appeared characteristic of ankylosing spondylitis blood. In synovial fluid and blood from reactive arthritis, some motif variants were previously reported. Peripheral blood held disease-linked clones only at relatively low frequency, and these were CD8+.

For TCR beta, libraries came from quantitative 5'-RACE with molecular barcodes. MiXCR, applied by TCRdb to the 5' RACE reads, yields one record per CDR3 protein. The sample gives tens of thousands of distinct CDR3 sequences, approximately 9.6% of which show up once; approximately 30% is in the top ten. V shed 5 bases and J 0 bases; nucleotides not matched to a gene: 2. Germline lookup yields CDR1 MNHEY and CDR2 SMNVEV (reference sequence). The CDR3 extends over 15 amino acids. At least ten counts were recorded for this clonotype. Its antigen is not identified. This receptor was taken from a male donor with ankylosing spondylitis. The material sequenced was blood, either unsorted or a sorted T cell fraction (not recorded which). The chain uses TRBV27 and TRBJ1-3; 9 bases fit TRBD1. DNA for the CDR3: TGTGCCAGCAGTCAGACAGGGGGCTCTGGAAACACCATATATTTT. It is translated as CASSQTGGSGNTIYF.